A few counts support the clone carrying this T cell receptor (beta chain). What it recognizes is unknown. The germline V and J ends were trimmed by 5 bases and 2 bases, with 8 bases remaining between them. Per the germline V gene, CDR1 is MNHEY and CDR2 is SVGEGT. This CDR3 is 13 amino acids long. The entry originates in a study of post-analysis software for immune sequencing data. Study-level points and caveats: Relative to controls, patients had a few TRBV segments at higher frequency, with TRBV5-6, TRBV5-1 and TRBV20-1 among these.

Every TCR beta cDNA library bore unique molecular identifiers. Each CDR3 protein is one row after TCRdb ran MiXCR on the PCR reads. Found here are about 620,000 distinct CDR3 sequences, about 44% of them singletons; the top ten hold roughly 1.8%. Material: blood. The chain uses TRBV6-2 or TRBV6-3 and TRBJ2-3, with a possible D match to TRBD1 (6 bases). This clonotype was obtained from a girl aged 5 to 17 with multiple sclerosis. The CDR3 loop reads CASSRDNTDTQYF. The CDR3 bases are TGTGCCAGCAGTAGGGACAACACAGATACGCAGTATTTT.